The subject of this entry is one T cell receptor (beta chain). Its specificity is not known. The record originates from a study of cytomegalovirus exposure and HLA in healthy donors. Looking at the study overall: An early release of data contained 80 million to 85 million unique TCRs, which came from HLA-typed donors. The study's findings and limits: The authors judged a highly shared variant cluster likely a sequencing artifact. In a later analysis, common viral pathogens appeared linked to several of the most significant clusters.

PCR used 60 Vbeta primers and 13 Jbeta primers. Libraries were prepared by immunoSEQ multiplex PCR; TCRdb keeps only in-frame clonotypes and omits some of them. This table has a few hundred thousand clones, roughly 91% appearing once. This CDR3 contains 15 residues. With 3 bases clipped from V and 6 bases from J, the junction kept 5 bases outside the gene matches. Germline CDR1 is SNHLY and CDR2 is FYNNEI. The sequencing input was PBMCs. The receptor comes from a girl aged 2-15 years in good health and CMV-seronegative. This chain uses TRBV2 with TRBJ2-3; TRBD2 matches at 11 bases. The CDR3 region has the DNA TGTGCCAGCAGTGACCGACTAGCGGGAAGGGATACGCAGTATTTT. It codes for CASSDRLAGRDTQYF.